This TCR beta chain emerged from a study of CD8+CD57+ T cells in acquired aplastic anemia (dated by TCRdb to 2016 to 2019). The study in broad terms: A mean of around 3 ug of DNA, ranging from about 0.19 to 30 ug, was extracted from sorted CD4+ and CD8+ cells. A CD8+CD57+ expansion meant a frequency higher than the mean frequency seen in healthy subjects. What the authors observed across the whole study: CD8+ Simpson's diversity did not differ significantly between patients and healthy controls (P=0.060). About 28 CD8+ CDR3 sequences were found in both patients and controls but appeared to be highly expressed in patients and within the immunodominant clones of the patients.

Reading the germline V gene gives CDR1 SNHLY and CDR2 FYNNEI. Relative to germline, V is 1 base shorter and J is 8 bases shorter, with 9 bases between their ends. The CDR3 sequence holds 13 residues, the cysteine and phenylalanine included. Only CDR3 DNA remains: 39 bases, in frame from the first base. Expansion of CD8+CD57+ cells had been shown by flow cytometry in the patients chosen for sequencing. Every patient had severe acquired aplastic anemia, diagnosed using the International Study of Aplastic Anemia and Agranulocytosis and Camitta criteria. Patients had received no therapy at the time of blood sampling. The study deep-sequenced TCR repertoires of sorted CD4+ and CD8+ blood T cells from severe aplastic anemia patients and healthy subjects. Patients were enrolled under clinicaltrials.gov protocols 00001620, 01623167, 00001397, 00071045, 00081523 and 00961064 in the USA. Ficoll-Paque density gradient centrifugation was used to isolate peripheral blood mononuclear cells. Before DNA was extracted, CD4+ and CD8+ T cells were sorted using either FACS or magnetic beads.

Genomic DNA was used as template for profiling of TCR beta VDJ combinations and CDR3 sequences. An Illumina HiSeq 2000 was used for TCR repertoire sequencing. The original pipeline was this. TRBV/TRBJ rearrangement plots, CDR3 size and DJ length profiles, and Simpson's diversity index were used to assess repertoires. The most abundant DNA sequence in the deep sequencing data was defined as the immunodominant clone. CDR3 amino acid sequences were screened for sharing across subjects and were compared with published repertoires and the VDJdb database. Through fastp at Q25 and MiXCR, TCRdb rebuilt clones from the public reads, retaining in-frame beta chains. Rows are combined by CDR3 protein, so each entry shows the most common genes and DNA. The V and J calls and clone size are TCRdb's, not the authors'. This sample has some 200,000 distinct CDR3 sequences in its table, and 65% of those were observed once. The top ten hold about 60% of the sample.

Regarding this clonotype: Its cognate antigen has yet to be identified. Base qualities are missing; no much larger clone stands one base away.

Recombination joined TRBV2 with TRBJ2-1; a tentative D call is TRBD2 (5 bases match). The sample consisted of sorted CD4+, CD8+, or CD8+CD57+ T cells (not recorded which) from PBMCs. This receptor was obtained from a human donor with aplastic anemia. DNA sequence: TGTGCCAGCAGTGAAGGGGTGAGGGATGAGCAGTTCTTC. Protein translation: CASSEGVRDEQFF.